The subject of this entry is one TCR beta chain. Antigen unknown. CD45RO/CCR7/CD25/CD127/CD95/CD27 separated CD4+ naive, central memory, regulatory and stem cell-like memory cells by sorting. The sample comes from a study of beta chain features in type 1 diabetes. Across the whole study: There were around 110 million sorted cells examined across all samples.

Reverse transcription of all isolated RNA meant that expressed TCRB transcripts were sequenced. The protocol was immunoSEQ multiplex PCR, while the TCRdb copy is restricted to in-frame clones and leaves out a portion. This sample has roughly 340,000 clones, with 10% to 15% found just once. V was clipped by 7 bases and J by 3 bases; unmatched bases: 3. The germline V gene encodes CDR1 SQVTM and CDR2 ANQGSEA. The CDR3 is 12 amino acids. Study outcomes and limitations: PCR could preferentially amplify shorter templates, alike in patients and controls. Type 1 diabetes patients had moderately but significantly shorter TCRB CDR3s in all four CD4+ subsets.

This chain links TRBV29-1 with TRBJ2-7; 10 bases fit TRBD2. The clonotype originates from a woman between 18 and 30 years old with type 1 diabetes. Source material: naive CD4+ T cells from blood. This CDR3 reads CSARTSGYEQYF. CDR3 nucleotide sequence: TGCAGCGCACGGACTAGCGGCTACGAGCAGTACTTC.